One sample yielded the 29 T cell receptor beta chains listed below, sequenced in a study of blood T cell repertoires in COVID-19. Profiled with immunoSEQ multiplex PCR; TCRdb holds only in-frame clones, not every one. The sample records approximately 90,000 clones, 65% to 85% being singletons. Sequenced material: peripheral blood. These receptors came from an elderly man with active or convalescent COVID-19.

This chain joins TRBV6-2 or TRBV6-3 and TRBJ2-5; perhaps TRBD1 as D (5 bases). Looked up from germline, CDR1 is MNHEY and CDR2 is SVGEGT. The ends were cut back, 5 bases at V and 5 bases at J, with 18 bases in the middle. The CDR3 runs to 15 residues. CDR3 sequence reads: CASSPKGEASETQYF. In DNA, the CDR3 is TGTGCCAGCAGTCCCAAAGGGGAAGCTTCGGAGACCCAGTACTTC.

This chain's CDR3 is CASSPHGGQETQYF. For the CDR3, the DNA is TGTGCCAGCAGTCCCCACGGGGGCCAAGAGACCCAGTACTTC. This chain links TRBV27 with TRBJ2-5; tentatively, D is TRBD2 (6 bases). The length of the CDR3 is 14 residues. Germline CDR1 reads MNHEY; CDR2 reads SMNVEV (reference sequence). Trimming took off 5 bases at V and 1 base at J, with 11 bases between the two ends.

The V gene is TRBV5-6, the J gene TRBJ1-1; possibly TRBD1 for D (5 bases). Trimming took off 5 bases at V and 1 base at J, with 9 bases between the two ends. Germline CDR1 and CDR2: SGHDT and YYEEEE. CDR3 length: 13 residues. CDR3: CASRRGQNTEAFF. The CDR3 DNA reads TGTGCCAGCAGACGAGGACAGAACACTGAAGCTTTCTTT.

The V call is TRBV11-1, the J call TRBJ2-1, with 9 bases fitting TRBD2. Losses at the gene ends were 1 base for V and 9 bases for J; bases not matched to a gene: 10. The V gene's germline CDR1 is SGHAT and CDR2 FQDESV (reference sequence). This CDR3 comprises 16 residues. The CDR3 sequence is CASSLEERGVLSEQFF. For the CDR3, the DNA is TGTGCCAGCAGCTTAGAGGAGCGGGGGGTCCTCAGTGAGCAGTTCTTC.

The chain combines TRBV3-1 (or the pseudogene TRBV3-2) with TRBJ2-2; 8 nucleotides align to TRBD1. After removal of 0 bases from V and 6 bases from J, the junction contained 6 bases not matched to a gene. Looked up from germline, CDR1 is LGHDT and CDR2 is YNNKEL (reference sequence). This CDR3 spans 16 amino acids. The CDR3 spells CASSQDRGTGPGELFF. The CDR3 DNA follows: TGTGCCAGCAGCCAAGATCGGGGGACAGGCCCCGGGGAGCTGTTTTTT.

By share, this clone ranks as medium-sized. This chain connects TRBV6-1 to TRBJ2-7; 9 bases are a match to TRBD1. The V and J ends lost 4 bases and 0 bases, in that order; junction bases with no gene match: 16. The germline V gene has CDR1 MNHNS and CDR2 SASEGT. The CDR3 length is 19 residues. The CDR3 spells CASSAIPGQGSGGSYEQYF. In DNA form, the CDR3 reads TGTGCCAGCAGTGCCATTCCGGGACAGGGTTCGGGGGGCTCCTACGAGCAGTACTTC.

The V and J genes are TRBV7-2 and TRBJ2-1, with D perhaps matching TRBD2 (5 bases). Per germline, CDR1 SGHTA and CDR2 FQGNSA. The CDR3 covers 14 residues. With 5 bases removed from V and 0 bases from J, the gap between germline ends came to 8 bases. CDR3 DNA sequence: TGTGCCAGCAGCCCGGACTCCTCCTACAATGAGCAGTTCTTC. It is translated as CASSPDSSYNEQFF. Complete variable domain (other parts from reference TRBV7-2 and TRBJ2-1): GAGVSQSPSNKVTEKGKDVELRCDPISGHTALYWYRQSLGQGLEFLIYFQGNSAPDKSGLPSDRFSAERTGGSVSTLTIQRTQQEDSAVYLCASSPDSSYNEQFFGPGTRLTVL.

V and J are TRBV5-1 and TRBJ2-1; TRBD2 agrees at 7 bases. The germline V gene encodes CDR1 SGHRS and CDR2 YFSETQ. CDR3 size: 15 residues. The ends lost 0 bases at V and 3 bases at J; junction bases unmatched: 3. CDR3 sequence: CASSLEGGGYNEQFF. CDR3 nucleotides: TGCGCCAGCAGCTTGGAGGGCGGGGGCTACAATGAGCAGTTCTTC.

The chain uses TRBV29-1 and TRBJ1-2; weak D call: TRBD1 (6 bases). The germline CDR1 and CDR2 sequences are SQVTM and ANQGSEA. Deletions cut 0 bases from V and 2 bases from J, with 10 bases between. The CDR3 covers 14 residues. CDR3 protein: CSVEEWTANYGYTF. Here the CDR3 DNA reads TGCAGCGTTGAAGAGTGGACAGCGAACTATGGCTACACCTTC.

The sample holds a few counts of this clone. This chain uses TRBV6-5 with TRBJ1-2; no reliable D call. With 2 bases removed from V and 8 bases from J, the gap between germline ends came to 6 bases. CDR3 length: 11 residues. Germline V gene lookup returns CDR1 MNHEY and CDR2 SVGAGI. CDR3 DNA: TGTGCCAGCAGTTACGATGGCGGCTACACCTTC. Translated: CASSYDGGYTF.

V is TRBV5-1 and J is TRBJ1-1, with D possibly TRBD1 on 6 matching bases. The germline V gene has CDR1 SGHRS and CDR2 YFSETQ. The CDR3 has 16 residues. The ends were cut back, 4 bases at V and 4 bases at J, with 20 bases in the middle. Written as DNA, the CDR3 is TGCGCCAGCAGCCCCTCCCGGGGGGCGGGTAGCACTGAAGCTTTCTTT. Translating it yields CASSPSRGAGSTEAFF.

The chain combines TRBV13 with TRBJ1-1; D gene unclear. Per germline, CDR1 PRHDT and CDR2 FYEKMQ (reference sequence). V gave up 3 bases and J gave up 0 bases, with 8 bases separating them. The CDR3 has 14 amino acids. The CDR3 nucleotides are TGTGCCAGCAGCTTCGGAGAGGTGAACACTGAAGCTTTCTTT. This codes for CASSFGEVNTEAFF.

This chain joins TRBV2 and TRBJ2-3, with 7 bases lining up with TRBD1. J was trimmed by 2 bases and V by 9 bases; bases with no gene match: 8. There are 14 residues in the CDR3. Germline-derived CDR1 and CDR2 are SNHLY and FYNNEI. CDR3 loop: CARPGTVFTDTQYF. In DNA form, the CDR3 reads TGTGCCAGACCCGGGACAGTTTTCACAGATACGCAGTATTTT.

The chain joins TRBV5-4 to TRBJ2-7; TRBD1 might be the D (6 bases). CDR1 and CDR2 from the germline V gene are SGHNT and YYREEE (reference sequence). Between the trimmed V and J ends, which lost 0 bases and 4 bases, there was a span of 14 bases. The CDR3 is 15 amino acids. This CDR3 reads CASSLAGASSYEQYF. CDR3 nucleotides: TGTGCCAGCAGCTTGGCAGGGGCGTCGAGTTACGAGCAGTACTTC.

This sequence joins TRBV24-1 and TRBJ2-5; 8 bases line up with TRBD2. V lost 5 bases to trimming and J lost 2 bases; unmatched junction nucleotides: 0. CDR1 and CDR2 from the germline V gene are KGHDR and SFDVKD. The CDR3 consists of 13 residues. This CDR3 reads CATSAGGQETQYF. CDR3 in DNA: TGTGCCACCAGTGCGGGGGGGCAAGAGACCCAGTACTTC.

V is TRBV6-2 or TRBV6-3 and J is TRBJ2-7; no clear D gene. V lost 0 bases, J lost 6 bases, and 9 bases lay in between. The CDR3 is 13 amino acids. Germline V gene data show CDR1 as MNHEY and CDR2 as SVGEGT. In DNA form, the CDR3 reads TGTGCCAGCAGTTACTCAAGGTGGAGCGAGCAGTACTTC. Protein product: CASSYSRWSEQYF.

This chain links TRBV21-1 with TRBJ1-4; TRBD1, as called in the table, went unchecked against the DNA. TRBV21-1 counts as a pseudogene. The CDR3 has 13 amino acids. CDR3 in DNA: TGTGCCAGCACGATGGCCCGAAATGAAAAACTGTTTTTT. Translation: CASTMARNEKLFF.

The chain couples TRBV2 to TRBJ1-1; a possible D gene is TRBD1 (5 bases). Germline loops: CDR1 SNHLY, CDR2 FYNNEI. Trimming stripped 6 bases from V and 1 base from J, with 9 bases between. The CDR3 is made up of 13 amino acids. CDR3 sequence: CASRRQSNTEAFF. The CDR3 region has the DNA TGTGCCAGCAGAAGACAGTCGAACACTGAAGCTTTCTTT.

The rearrangement links TRBV20-1 to TRBJ2-1, with TRBD2 matching 8 bases. CDR1 DFQATT and CDR2 SNEGSKA come from the germline V gene (reference sequence). The CDR3 loop spans 12 amino acids. V dropped 3 bases and J dropped 12; count of bases not matched to a gene: 7. In nucleotides, the CDR3 is TGCAGTGCTAGTTACGGGGGGGCTTGGCAGTTCTTC. Its translation is CSASYGGAWQFF.

This chain uses TRBV21-1 with TRBJ2-1; the table's TRBD1 call for D was not verified on the DNA. TRBV21-1 is tagged as a pseudogene. This CDR3 is built from 16 residues. CDR3 nucleotide sequence: TGTGCCAGCAGCAAAGGGGACAAAAGGGGGTTGAATGAGCAGTTCTTC. Translating gives CASSKGDKRGLNEQFF.

This clone turned up a few times. The genes are TRBV7-9 and TRBJ1-5, with TRBD1 identical over 7 bases. In germline, CDR1 is SEHNR, CDR2 FQNEAQ (reference sequence). CDR3 length: 15 residues. V dropped 1 base and J dropped 3; count of bases not matched to a gene: 3. DNA of the CDR3: TGTGCCAGCAGCTTAGGCAGGGGGGTCAATCAGCCCCAGCATTTT. This gives the protein CASSLGRGVNQPQHF.

The chain is built from TRBV18 and TRBJ1-2, with D hard to call. The germline V gene has CDR1 KGHSH and CDR2 LQKENI. This CDR3 comprises 13 residues. V lost 4 bases and J 4 bases, leaving 10 bases between the germline ends. CDR3 amino acids: CASSLEPVYGYTF. The CDR3 DNA follows: TGTGCCAGCTCACTTGAGCCCGTCTATGGCTACACCTTC.

This clone appeared a single time. The chain combines TRBV6-1 with TRBJ1-5; 10 bases are a match to TRBD1. Germline V gives CDR1 MNHNS, CDR2 SASEGT. The CDR3 totals 15 residues. Unmatched junction bases numbered 6, after V lost 3 bases and J lost 7 bases. CDR3 nucleotides: TGTGCCAGCAGTGACAGACAGGGGGCGCGGCAGCCCCAGCATTTT. It is translated as CASSDRQGARQPQHF.

This clone was seen at least ten times. DNA for the CDR3: TGTGCCAGCAGTCCCTCCGGACTTCTTCTCGAGCAGTACTTC. Protein: CASSPSGLLLEQYF. V usage is TRBV27 and J usage is TRBJ2-7; the D gene is possibly TRBD2 (5 bases). V was pared by 5 bases and J by 6 bases, with 17 bases between. This CDR3 region has 14 residues. Germline CDR1 reads MNHEY; CDR2 reads SMNVEV (reference sequence).

This sequence joins TRBV27 and TRBJ2-2; 7 bases are a match to TRBD1. The CDR3 consists of 17 residues. Trimming removed 5 bases from V and 4 bases from J; junction bases left unmatched: 13. CDR1 and CDR2 from the germline V gene are MNHEY and SMNVEV (reference sequence). As DNA, the CDR3 is TGTGCCAGCAGTCCTCGAGGGGTACCAGGGGGCACCGGGGAGCTGTTTTTT. Its protein product is CASSPRGVPGGTGELFF.

The gene calls are TRBV9 and TRBJ1-4; D is undetermined. The ends were cut back, 0 bases at V and 0 bases at J, with 6 bases in the middle. CDR1 and CDR2 (germline): SGDLS, YYNGEE. The CDR3 is 15 amino acids. CDR3 sequence: CASSVGRTTNEKLFF. The CDR3 bases are TGTGCCAGCAGCGTAGGCAGAACAACTAATGAAAAACTGTTTTTT.

The rearrangement uses TRBV6-5 and TRBJ1-1; D is ambiguous. Germline V gene data show CDR1 as MNHEY and CDR2 as SVGAGI. V lost 0 bases, J lost 1 base, and 6 bases lay in between. There are 14 residues in the CDR3. CDR3 sequence reads: CASSYSAGNTEAFF. DNA for the CDR3: TGTGCCAGCAGTTACTCGGCAGGGAACACTGAAGCTTTCTTT.

The J gene is TRBJ2-2, the V gene TRBV11-2, with no clear D. Germline CDR1 reads SGHAT; CDR2 reads FQNNGV. The CDR3 is 17 residues long. Trimming cost V 3 bases and J 0 bases, with 14 bases left between them. In DNA, the CDR3 is TGTGCCAGCAGCTTCCCCTTTCCGACACCGAACACCGGGGAGCTGTTTTTT. As protein: CASSFPFPTPNTGELFF.

The chain carries TRBV18 and TRBJ2-3, with 11 bases aligning to TRBD2. The germline CDR1 and CDR2 sequences are KGHSH and LQKENI. V dropped 0 bases and J dropped 3; count of bases not matched to a gene: 2. The length of the CDR3 is 16 residues. The CDR3 DNA follows: TGTGCCAGCTCACCACCTAGCGGGGGGGTGACAGATACGCAGTATTTT. It codes for CASSPPSGGVTDTQYF.